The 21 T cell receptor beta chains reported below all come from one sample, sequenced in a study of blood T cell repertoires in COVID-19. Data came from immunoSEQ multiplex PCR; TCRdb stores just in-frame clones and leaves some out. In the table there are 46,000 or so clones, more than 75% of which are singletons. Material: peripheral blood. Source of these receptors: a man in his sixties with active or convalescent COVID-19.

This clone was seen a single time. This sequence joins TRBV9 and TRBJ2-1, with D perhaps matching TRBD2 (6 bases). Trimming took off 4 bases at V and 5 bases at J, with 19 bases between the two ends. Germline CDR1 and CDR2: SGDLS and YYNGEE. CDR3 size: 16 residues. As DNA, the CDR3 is TGTGCCAGCAGCCCCGGCCAACTAGCAGGCGACAATGAGCAGTTCTTC. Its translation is CASSPGQLAGDNEQFF.

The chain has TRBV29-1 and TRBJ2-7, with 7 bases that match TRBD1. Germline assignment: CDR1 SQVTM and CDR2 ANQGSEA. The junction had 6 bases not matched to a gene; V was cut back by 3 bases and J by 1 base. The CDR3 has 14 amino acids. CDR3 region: CSVEVTGISYEQYF. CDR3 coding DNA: TGCAGCGTTGAGGTGACAGGGATATCCTACGAGCAGTACTTC.

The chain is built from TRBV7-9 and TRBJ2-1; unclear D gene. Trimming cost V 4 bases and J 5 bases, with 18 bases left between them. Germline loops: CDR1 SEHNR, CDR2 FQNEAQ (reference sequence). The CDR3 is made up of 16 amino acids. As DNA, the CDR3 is TGTGCCAGCAGCTCTTTTGCGGAGACCGCTAACAATGAGCAGTTCTTC. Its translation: CASSSFAETANNEQFF.

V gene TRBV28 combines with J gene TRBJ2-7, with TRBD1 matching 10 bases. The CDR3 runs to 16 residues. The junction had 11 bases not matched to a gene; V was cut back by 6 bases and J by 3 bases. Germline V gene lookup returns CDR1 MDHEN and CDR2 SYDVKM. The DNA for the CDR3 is TGTGCCAGCAGACCGAGCACCGGGACAGGGGACTACGAGCAGTACTTC. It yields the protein CASRPSTGTGDYEQYF.

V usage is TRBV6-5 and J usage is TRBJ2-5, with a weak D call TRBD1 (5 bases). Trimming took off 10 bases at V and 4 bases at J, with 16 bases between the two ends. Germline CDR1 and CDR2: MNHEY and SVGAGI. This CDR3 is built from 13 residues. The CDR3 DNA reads TGTGCCACCCCGGACATGGTATTAGAGACCCAGTACTTC. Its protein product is CATPDMVLETQYF.

The CDR3 sequence: CASSTTDSASETQYF. The CDR3 DNA sequence: TGTGCCAGCAGTACCACCGACTCCGCCTCAGAGACCCAGTACTTC. This chain links TRBV6-2 or TRBV6-3 with TRBJ2-5; D is undetermined. CDR3 length: 15 residues. Germline V gene data show CDR1 as MNHEY and CDR2 as SVGEGT. V was pared by 5 bases and J by 4 bases, with 17 bases between.

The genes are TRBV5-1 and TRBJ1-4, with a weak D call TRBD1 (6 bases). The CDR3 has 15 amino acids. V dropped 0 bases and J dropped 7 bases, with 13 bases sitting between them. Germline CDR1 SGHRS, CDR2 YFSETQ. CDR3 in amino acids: CASSLGGQSIEKLFF. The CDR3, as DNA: TGCGCCAGCAGCTTGGGGGGGCAGTCAATTGAAAAACTGTTTTTT.

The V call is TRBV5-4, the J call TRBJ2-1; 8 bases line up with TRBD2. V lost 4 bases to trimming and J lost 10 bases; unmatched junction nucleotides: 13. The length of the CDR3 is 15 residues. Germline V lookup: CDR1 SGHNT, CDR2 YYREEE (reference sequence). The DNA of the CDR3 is TGTGCCAGCAGCCCACGGGAGGGGGGGATTCAGGAGCAGTTCTTC. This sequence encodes CASSPREGGIQEQFF. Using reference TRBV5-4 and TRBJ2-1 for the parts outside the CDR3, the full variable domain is ETGVTQSPTHLIKTRGQQVTLRCSSQSGHNTVSWYQQALGQGPQFIFQYYREEENGRGNFPPRFSGLQFPNYSSELNVNALELDDSALYLCASSPREGGIQEQFFGPGTRLTVL.

The CDR3 here is CASSSGQGPYQPQHF. The DNA for the CDR3 is TGTGCCAGCAGTTCCGGACAGGGACCTTATCAGCCCCAGCATTTT. This rearrangement joins TRBV28 to TRBJ1-5; TRBD1 agrees at 8 bases. The V segment lost 4 bases and the J segment 5 bases; nucleotides outside the gene matches: 7. The CDR3 is 15 residues long. The germline CDR1 and CDR2 sequences are MDHEN and SYDVKM. Complete variable domain (other parts from reference TRBV28 and TRBJ1-5): DVKVTQSSRYLVKRTGEKVFLECVQDMDHENMFWYRQDPGLGLRLIYFSYDVKMKEKGDIPEGYSVSREKKERFSLILESASTNQTSMYLCASSSGQGPYQPQHFGDGTRLSIL.

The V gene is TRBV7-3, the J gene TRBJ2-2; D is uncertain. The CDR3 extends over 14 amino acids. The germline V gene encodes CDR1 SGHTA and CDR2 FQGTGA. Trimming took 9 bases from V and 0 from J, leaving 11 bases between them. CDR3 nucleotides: TGTGCCAGTCGGCGGTCCCCGAACACCGGGGAGCTGTTTTTT. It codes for CASRRSPNTGELFF. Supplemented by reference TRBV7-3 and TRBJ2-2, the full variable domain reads GAGVSQTPSNKVTEKGKYVELRCDPISGHTALYWYRQSLGQGPEFLIYFQGTGAADDSGLPNDRFFAVRPEGSVSTLKIQRTERGDSAVYLCASRRSPNTGELFFGEGSRLTVL.

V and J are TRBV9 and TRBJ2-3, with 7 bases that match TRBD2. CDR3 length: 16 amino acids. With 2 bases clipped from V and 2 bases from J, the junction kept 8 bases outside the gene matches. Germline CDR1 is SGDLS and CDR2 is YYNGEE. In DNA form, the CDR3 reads TGTGCCAGCAGCGTCCCACTAGCGTCCCACACAGATACGCAGTATTTT. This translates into CASSVPLASHTDTQYF.

This chain's CDR3 is CASSSAPQETQYF. CDR3 DNA sequence: TGTGCCAGCAGCTCCGCGCCTCAAGAGACCCAGTACTTC. The genes are TRBV7-3 and TRBJ2-5; D ambiguous. The CDR3 sequence is 13 residues long. V was clipped by 4 bases and J by 2 bases, with 8 bases between them. Germline CDR1 SGHTA, CDR2 FQGTGA. The variable domain in full, completed from reference TRBV7-3 and TRBJ2-5, reads GAGVSQTPSNKVTEKGKYVELRCDPISGHTALYWYRQSLGQGPEFLIYFQGTGAADDSGLPNDRFFAVRPEGSVSTLKIQRTERGDSAVYLCASSSAPQETQYFGPGTRLLVL.

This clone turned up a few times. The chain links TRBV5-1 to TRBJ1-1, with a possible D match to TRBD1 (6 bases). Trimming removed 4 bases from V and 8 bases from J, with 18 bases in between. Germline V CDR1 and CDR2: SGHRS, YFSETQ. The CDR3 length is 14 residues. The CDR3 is CASSIGTLDLEAFF. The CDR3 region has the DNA TGCGCCAGCAGCATCGGGACACTTGATCTAGAAGCTTTCTTT.

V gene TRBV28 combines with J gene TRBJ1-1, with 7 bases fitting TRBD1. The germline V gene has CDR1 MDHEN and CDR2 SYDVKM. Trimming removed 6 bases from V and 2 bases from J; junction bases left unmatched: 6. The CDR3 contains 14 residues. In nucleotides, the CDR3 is TGTGCCAGCAGAGTAAGGGGGCTTAACACTGAAGCTTTCTTT. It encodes CASRVRGLNTEAFF.

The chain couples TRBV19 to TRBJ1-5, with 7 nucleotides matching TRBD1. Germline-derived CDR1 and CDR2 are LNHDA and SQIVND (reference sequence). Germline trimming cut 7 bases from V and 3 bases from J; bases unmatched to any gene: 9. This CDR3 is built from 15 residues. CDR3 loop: CASTPTGRNNQPQHF. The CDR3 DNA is TGTGCCAGTACCCCGACAGGGCGGAACAATCAGCCCCAGCATTTT.

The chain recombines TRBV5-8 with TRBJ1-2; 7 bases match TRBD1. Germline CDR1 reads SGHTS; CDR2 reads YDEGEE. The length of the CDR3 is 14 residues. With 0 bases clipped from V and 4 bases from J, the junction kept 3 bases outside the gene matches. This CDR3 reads CASSLGAGGYGYTF. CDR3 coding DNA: TGTGCCAGCAGCTTGGGGGCAGGGGGCTATGGCTACACCTTC. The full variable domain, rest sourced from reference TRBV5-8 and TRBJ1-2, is EAGVTQSPTHLIKTRGQQATLRCSPISGHTSVYWYQQALGLGLQFLLWYDEGEERNRGNFPPRFSGRQFPNYSSELNVNALELEDSALYLCASSLGAGGYGYTFGSGTRLTVV.

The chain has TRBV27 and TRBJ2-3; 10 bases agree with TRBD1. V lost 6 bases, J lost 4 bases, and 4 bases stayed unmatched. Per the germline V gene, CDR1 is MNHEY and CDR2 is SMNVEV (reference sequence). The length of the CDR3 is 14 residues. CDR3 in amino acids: CASSGTGVADTQYF. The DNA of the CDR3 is TGTGCCAGCAGCGGGACAGGGGTGGCAGATACGCAGTATTTT.

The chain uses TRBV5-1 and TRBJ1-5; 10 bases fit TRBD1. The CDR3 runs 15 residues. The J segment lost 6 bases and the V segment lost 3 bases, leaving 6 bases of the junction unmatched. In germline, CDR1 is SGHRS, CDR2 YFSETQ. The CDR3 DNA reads TGCGCCAGCAGCTCGACAGGGGGCGGTGGTCAGCCCCAGCATTTT. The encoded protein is CASSSTGGGGQPQHF. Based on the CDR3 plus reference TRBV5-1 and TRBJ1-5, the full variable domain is KAGVTQTPRYLIKTRGQQVTLSCSPISGHRSVSWYQQTPGQGLQFLFEYFSETQRNKGNFPGRFSGRQFSNSRSEMNVSTLELGDSALYLCASSSTGGGGQPQHFGDGTRLSIL.

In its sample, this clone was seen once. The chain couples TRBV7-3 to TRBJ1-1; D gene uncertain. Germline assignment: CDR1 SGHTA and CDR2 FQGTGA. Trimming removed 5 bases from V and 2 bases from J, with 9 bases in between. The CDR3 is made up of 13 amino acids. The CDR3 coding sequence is TGTGCCAGCAGCGTCGGGAGCAACACTGAAGCTTTCTTT. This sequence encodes CASSVGSNTEAFF.

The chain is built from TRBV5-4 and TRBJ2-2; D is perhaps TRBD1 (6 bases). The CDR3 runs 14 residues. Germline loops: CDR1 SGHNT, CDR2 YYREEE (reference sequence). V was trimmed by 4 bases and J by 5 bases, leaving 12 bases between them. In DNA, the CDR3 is TGTGCCAGCAGCCTCAGGGGTTGGACCGGGGAGCTGTTTTTT. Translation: CASSLRGWTGELFF. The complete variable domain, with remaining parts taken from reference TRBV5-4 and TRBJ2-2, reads ETGVTQSPTHLIKTRGQQVTLRCSSQSGHNTVSWYQQALGQGPQFIFQYYREEENGRGNFPPRFSGLQFPNYSSELNVNALELDDSALYLCASSLRGWTGELFFGEGSRLTVL.

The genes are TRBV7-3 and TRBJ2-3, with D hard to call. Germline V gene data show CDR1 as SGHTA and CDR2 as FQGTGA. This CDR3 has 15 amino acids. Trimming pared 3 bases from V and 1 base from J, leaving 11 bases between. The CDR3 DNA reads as TGTGCCAGCAGCTTGTGGGCTTCGCGCACAGATACGCAGTATTTT. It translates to CASSLWASRTDTQYF.